The entry below gives a single TCR beta chain sequence along with its context. Its specificity is not known. The data are from a study of radiotherapy plus CTLA-4 blockade in lung cancer. Study findings and constraints: Reports identified early blood T cell clone dynamics, with interferon-beta, as the best response predictor. In blood, after radiotherapy plus ipilimumab, tumor-derived TCR clones expanded.

CDR1 MGHRA and CDR2 YSYEKL come from the germline V gene. The CDR3 spans 15 residues. V gave up 1 base and J gave up 1 base; unmatched junction bases: 3. Libraries were prepared by immunoSEQ multiplex PCR; TCRdb keeps only in-frame clonotypes and omits some of them. Here the sample spans 50,000 to 70,000 clones, more than 60% being singletons. The material sequenced was peripheral blood, taken from a patient treated with radiotherapy plus ipilimumab. The TCR comes from a human donor with non-small cell lung cancer who had a partial response to radiotherapy plus ipilimumab. V is TRBV4-1 and J is TRBJ2-5; 7 bases map to TRBD1. The CDR3 protein is CASSQGAGGQETQYF. The CDR3 DNA reads TGCGCCAGCAGCCAAGGGGCAGGGGGCCAAGAGACCCAGTACTTC.